This T cell receptor beta chain was found in a study of a mutant IDH1 vaccine in newly diagnosed glioma (dated by TCRdb to the early 2020s). Notes on the research overall: Vaccination started 4-6 weeks after radiotherapy alone, or was given together with temozolomide cycles in the groups whose treatment included chemotherapy. Of the roughly 30 treated patients, approximately 62% were male and approximately 38% were female, and a mean age of approximately 40 years was recorded. Prior to enrollment, patients had been given standard therapy consisting of radiotherapy alone, temozolomide alone, or radiochemotherapy with temozolomide, with the combination given to most patients. Visit V12 was the week-35 safety follow-up and visit V13 was the week-47 end of study. Six visits were used for peripheral blood collection: V03 (baseline), V05, V07, V10, V12 and V13. Longitudinal TCRB deep sequencing was performed for fewer than 30 treated patients wherever samples were available for exploratory analyses.

What the research found in general, with its limitations: Immune responses induced by the vaccine were seen in more than 85% of patients across multiple MHC alleles. Selection of PBMC samples for TCRB deep sequencing was based on availability. Changes in the top peripheral T cell clonotypes picked up by TCRB sequencing did not appear to be linked to pseudoprogression. The authors noted that analyses of patient blood samples could not be reproduced because of sample limitations.

Note on this clone: Its antigen is currently not known. Per-base quality was not reported, and no clone a single base away is much larger than it.

Libraries came from the immunoSEQ multiplex PCR assay. Rearranged TCR beta chain sequences were amplified with the hsTCRB Kit following the manufacturer's protocol. An Illumina MiSeq was used to sequence the TCRB libraries. On the study's bioinformatics: Demultiplexing, trimming and gene mapping were performed with the kit vendor's proprietary platform. Imported from immuneACCESS, the table was reduced by TCRdb to in-frame sequences with V and J called. These copies leave out some clones; in studies compared against another copy, an unresolved V gene accounts for under half, and the cause of the remainder is not known. The V and J calls and the clone size are those of that table, but D and trimming were determined from the DNA. The table for this sample lists tens of thousands of clones; approximately 86% of them were counted only once. The leading ten clones occupy over 15% of the sample. The sample's time point, from its label and the paper: week 47, end of study. Every vaccine dose consisted of 300 ug of a 20-mer mutant IDH1 peptide in Montanide, administered subcutaneously together with topical imiquimod. Patients received eight vaccinations in weeks 1, 3, 5, 7, 11, 15, 19 and 23, corresponding to visits V03 through V10. All donors had newly diagnosed IDH1-mutant astrocytomas of WHO grade 3 or 4 that showed loss of nuclear ATRX. The samples were drawn from NOA16, a multicentre, single-arm, open-label phase I trial in Germany that tested a mutant IDH1 peptide vaccine in humans for the first time. The DNeasy Blood and Tissue Kit was used to extract genomic DNA from EDTA blood for TCRB sequencing.

V and J lose 5 bases and 4 bases, and a span of 20 bases separates them. Counted from cysteine to phenylalanine, this CDR3 has 17 amino acids. The entry retains the CDR3 DNA only, 51 bases that are in frame from base 1. CDR1 and CDR2, per the germline V gene, are SGHVS and FQNEAQ. The rearrangement combines TRBV7-8 with TRBJ1-4, and the D gene may be TRBD1, 6 bases matching. This specimen was PBMCs, taken from a glioma patient whose treatment included an IDH1 peptide vaccine. The clonotype was recovered from a man between 18 and 35 years old with glioma. Some clones in this sample may be carry-over from other donors' samples. The DNA reads TGTGCCAGCAGCCCTCCAGACTGGACAGTGCTTAATGAAAAACTGTTTTTT. This is translated as CASSPPDWTVLNEKLFF. The full variable domain, completed from the reference TRBV7-8 and TRBJ1-4 proteins outside the CDR3, reads GAGVSQSPRYKVAKRGQDVALRCDPISGHVSLFWYQQALGQGPEFLTYFQNEAQLDKSGLPSDRFFAERPEGSVSTLKIQRTQQEDSAVYLCASSPPDWTVLNEKLFFGSGTQLSVL.